The 14 T cell receptor beta chains below come from one sample, sequenced in a study of T-cell reconstitution after alpha-beta-depleted transplantation in children. A TCRbeta library incorporating unique molecular identifiers was prepared. TCRdb used MiXCR to reprocess the PCR reads, holding one entry per CDR3 protein. The sample records some 400,000 distinct CDR3 sequences, roughly 22% being singletons. The sample in question was PBMCs from the stem cell graft donor, obtained from the stem cell graft. The receptors derive from a human donor who donated a stem cell graft to a child with acute myeloid leukemia.

This chain joins TRBV12-3 or TRBV12-4 and TRBJ2-6, with D perhaps TRBD2 (5 bases). Trimming shortened V by 4 bases and J by 4 bases, and 11 bases separated the two germline ends. This CDR3 region has 15 residues. The CDR3: CASSYGVSGANVLTF. The CDR3 nucleotides read TGTGCCAGCAGTTACGGGGTTTCGGGGGCCAACGTCCTGACTTTC.

The V gene is TRBV27, the J gene TRBJ2-5; D may be TRBD2 (7 bases). The ends were cut back, 4 bases at V and 5 bases at J, with 11 bases in the middle. This CDR3 has 13 amino acids. CDR1 is MNHEY, CDR2 SMNVEV, per germline (reference sequence). The CDR3 reads CASSWGRGETQYF. CDR3 bases: TGTGCCAGCAGTTGGGGGCGGGGGGAGACCCAGTACTTC.

This chain joins TRBV12-3 or TRBV12-4 and TRBJ2-1; 11 bases align to TRBD1. CDR3 length: 15 amino acids. V gave up 7 bases and J gave up 7 bases; unmatched junction bases: 9. In DNA, the CDR3 is TGTGCCAGCAACCTTCGGGGGACAGGGGGAAATGAGCAGTTCTTC. Residues: CASNLRGTGGNEQFF.

The chain couples TRBV12-3 or TRBV12-4 to TRBJ1-5; TRBD1 aligns across 11 bases. The junction had 3 bases not matched to a gene; V was cut back by 5 bases and J by 6 bases. CDR3 length: 14 amino acids. DNA of the CDR3: TGTGCCAGCAGTGATGGGACAGGGGGTCAGCCCCAGCATTTT. Protein sequence: CASSDGTGGQPQHF.

This clonotype was seen ten or more times. The V call is TRBV20-1, the J call TRBJ2-7; 12 bases are a match to TRBD2. The V and J ends lost 3 bases and 4 bases, in that order; junction bases with no gene match: 16. The CDR3 totals 18 residues. The germline V gene encodes CDR1 DFQATT and CDR2 SNEGSKA (reference sequence). Here the CDR3 reads CSARGGHTSGRFFYEQYF. CDR3 bases: TGCAGTGCTAGGGGGGGACATACTAGCGGGAGGTTTTTTTACGAGCAGTACTTC.

This clonotype showed up many times. This chain links TRBV29-1 with TRBJ1-3; D perhaps matches TRBD1 (5 bases). There are 14 residues in the CDR3. Trimming cost V 6 bases and J 4 bases, with 16 bases left between them. Germline CDR1 is SQVTM and CDR2 is ANQGSEA. The CDR3 sequence is CSVGSRADGNTIYF. The CDR3 bases are TGCAGCGTGGGGTCCAGGGCTGACGGAAACACCATATATTTT.

This clonotype was observed a handful of times. The chain is built from TRBV6-1 and TRBJ1-4; tentative D call: TRBD1 (6 bases). V was clipped by 6 bases and J by 0 bases, with 11 bases between them. Germline V gene sequence: CDR1 MNHNS, CDR2 SASEGT. This CDR3 comprises 15 residues. CDR3 bases: TGTGCCAGCAGGCAGAAGGGGGCAACTAATGAAAAACTGTTTTTT. Translating gives CASRQKGATNEKLFF.

This clonotype was seen ten or more times. This chain uses TRBV20-1 with TRBJ2-1, with 7 bases identical to TRBD1. The CDR3 consists of 14 residues. Germline CDR1 reads DFQATT; CDR2 reads SNEGSKA (reference sequence). Germline trimming cut 6 bases from V and 6 bases from J; bases unmatched to any gene: 11. CDR3 sequence (DNA): TGCAGTGCGGGAAAAGGGGGCTTCGGCAATGAGCAGTTCTTC. It specifies CSAGKGGFGNEQFF.

The CDR3 region is CATSRTSGTLEQYF. The CDR3 DNA reads TGTGCCACCAGCAGGACTAGCGGGACCCTCGAGCAGTACTTC. The chain carries TRBV15 and TRBJ2-7, with TRBD2 matching over 11 bases. Germline lookup yields CDR1 LNHNV and CDR2 YYDKDF (reference sequence). The CDR3 consists of 14 residues. The junction had 4 bases not matched to a gene; V was cut back by 3 bases and J by 6 bases.

This clonotype was recorded at least ten times. In nucleotides, the CDR3 is TGCAGCGCTCGACTAGCGGGATTTCGTATCTACAATGAGCAGTTCTTC. This codes for CSARLAGFRIYNEQFF. This chain connects TRBV29-1 to TRBJ2-1; 11 bases agree with TRBD2. Per the germline V gene, CDR1 is SQVTM and CDR2 is ANQGSEA. Trimming took 7 bases from V and 3 from J; bases not matched to a gene: 11. This CDR3 spans 16 amino acids.

This clonotype showed up just a few times. CDR3 protein: CASSYSPSGSETQYF. CDR3 DNA sequence: TGTGCCAGCAGTTACTCGCCTAGCGGGAGTGAGACCCAGTACTTC. V is TRBV6-5 and J is TRBJ2-5; 10 bases line up with TRBD2. Germline V CDR1 and CDR2: MNHEY, SVGAGI. Unmatched junction bases numbered 3, after V lost 0 bases and J lost 5 bases. This CDR3 has 15 residues.

Only a few counts were recorded for this clonotype. The chain couples TRBV27 to TRBJ2-7, with 7 bases identical to TRBD1. The CDR3 sequence is 15 residues long. In germline, CDR1 is MNHEY, CDR2 SMNVEV (reference sequence). J gave up 5 bases and V 0 bases, and 7 bases lay outside the gene matches. This CDR3 is CASSLSWDSVHEQYF. The CDR3 coding sequence is TGTGCCAGCAGTTTATCATGGGACAGTGTACACGAGCAGTACTTC.

This clonotype has just one count. The chain uses TRBV5-1 and TRBJ1-4; no clear D gene. Germline V CDR1 and CDR2: SGHRS, YFSETQ. This CDR3 is 13 amino acids long. The V end lost 3 bases, the J end lost 0 bases, and 3 bases lay between the germline ends. The DNA of the CDR3 is TGCGCCAGCAGCTCCCCAACTAATGAAAAACTGTTTTTT. Its protein product is CASSSPTNEKLFF.

J is TRBJ2-3 and V is TRBV29-1, with TRBD2 identical over 7 bases. The CDR3 sequence is 14 residues long. The germline CDR1 and CDR2 sequences are SQVTM and ANQGSEA. V lost 0 bases to trimming and J lost 4 bases; unmatched junction nucleotides: 4. This CDR3 is CSVEERGGPDTQYF. In nucleotides, the CDR3 is TGCAGCGTTGAAGAGAGGGGAGGGCCAGATACGCAGTATTTT.